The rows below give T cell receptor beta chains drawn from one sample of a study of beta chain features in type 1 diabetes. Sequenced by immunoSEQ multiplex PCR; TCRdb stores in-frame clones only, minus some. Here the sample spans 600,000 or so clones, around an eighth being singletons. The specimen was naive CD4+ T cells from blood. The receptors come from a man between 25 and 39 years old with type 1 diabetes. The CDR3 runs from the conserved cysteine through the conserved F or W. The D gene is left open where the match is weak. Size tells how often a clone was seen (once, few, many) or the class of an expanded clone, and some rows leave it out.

TGCGCCAGCAGCTTACAGGGGAATAATTCACCCCTCCACTTT CASSLQGNNSPLHF - TRBJ1-6 TRBD1 TRBV4-3
TGTGCCAGCAGTTGGAAGCAGGGGCAAGAGACCCAGTACTTC CASSWKQGQETQYF - TRBJ2-5 - TRBV6-6
TGTGCCAGCAGTGAAGCGGAGACGGTACAGTACTTC CASSEAETVQYF few TRBJ2-4 - TRBV6-1
TGTGCCAGCAGCGTAACGGCAGGGGCTTGGAATGAGCAGTTCTTC CASSVTAGAWNEQFF - TRBJ2-1 - TRBV9
TGCAGTGCTCACTTCTTAGGCATTCAGTACTTC CSAHFLGIQYF few TRBJ2-4 - TRBV20-1
TGTGCCAGCAGCTCCGGACTAGCGGGGCCGACAGATACGCAGTATTTT CASSSGLAGPTDTQYF few TRBJ2-3 TRBD2 TRBV7-2
TGTGCCAGCAGCTCCCTAGCGGGCCCTTCTATCGCGCAGTATTTT CASSSLAGPSIAQYF - TRBJ2-3 TRBD2 TRBV7-2
TGTGCCATCAGTGAGTCTAGTGGGGCGGCCTACGAGCAGTACTTC CAISESSGAAYEQYF - TRBJ2-7 - TRBV10-3
TGTGCCTGGAGGACCCAGGGCGGGGGGCTAGATACGCAGTATTTT CAWRTQGGGLDTQYF few TRBJ2-3 TRBD2 TRBV30
TGTGCCAGCAGCTTTGGGCAATTTGGAAACACCATATATTTT CASSFGQFGNTIYF few TRBJ1-3 - TRBV5-6
TGTGCCAGCAGCTTGGCCACGGGAACTAGCGGGGGCCGCACAGATACGCAGTATTTT CASSLATGTSGGRTDTQYF - TRBJ2-3 TRBD2 TRBV5-4
TGTGCCAGCAGCTTCTCAGGGTACACAGATACGCAGTATTTT CASSFSGYTDTQYF few TRBJ2-3 - TRBV13
TGTGCCAGCAGCAGCCCGAGTGCGGGGGCGAGCTATGGCTACACCTTC CASSSPSAGASYGYTF - TRBJ1-2 - TRBV27
TGCAGCGCCCCGACAGGGCAGGGGGAGACCCAGTACTTC CSAPTGQGETQYF - TRBJ2-5 TRBD1 TRBV29-1
TGTGCCAGCTCACCACGGGCAGGCTTCTCTGGAAACACCATATATTTT CASSPRAGFSGNTIYF - TRBJ1-3 - TRBV18
TGTGCCACTAGGAAGGACTCCTACAATGAGCAGTTCTTC CATRKDSYNEQFF few TRBJ2-1 - TRBV2
TGTGCCATCAGCACCGGGACCGGTGCAACTAATGAAAAACTGTTTTTT CAISTGTGATNEKLFF - TRBJ1-4 - TRBV10-3
TGTGCCAGCAGCCCCCACATGAACACTGAAGCTTTCTTT CASSPHMNTEAFF few TRBJ1-1 - TRBV7-9
TGTGCCAGCGGCCGTCATGGCCGGGGGAACACTGAAGCTTTCTTT CASGRHGRGNTEAFF - TRBJ1-1 - TRBV2
TGTGCCAGCAGCTTAGTCGACAGCTCCTACGAGCAGTACTTC CASSLVDSSYEQYF few TRBJ2-7 - TRBV7-2
TGTGCCAGCAGTGAATATCCGAAGGACACTGAAGCTTTCTTT CASSEYPKDTEAFF few TRBJ1-1 - TRBV25-1
TGTGCCAGCAGATCCAGGGTCTACGAGCAGTACTTC CASRSRVYEQYF - TRBJ2-7 - TRBV27
TGTGCCAGCAGCTTAGTAGGGGAGACCCAGTACTTC CASSLVGETQYF few TRBJ2-5 - TRBV7-2
TGCGCCAGCAGCCAAGATCACAGGGGGCAGGTCAACTATGGCTACACCTTC CASSQDHRGQVNYGYTF - TRBJ1-2 TRBD1 TRBV4-3
TGTGCCAGCAGCTTAACCTTTTCCAGGGATTCACCCCTCCACTTT CASSLTFSRDSPLHF few TRBJ1-6 - TRBV7-3
TGTGCCAGCAGTATACAGCCTACCTATGGCTACACCTTC CASSIQPTYGYTF few TRBJ1-2 - TRBV7-9
TGTGCCAGCAGTTCGCGGGGGTCAGAGTATGGCTACACCTTC CASSSRGSEYGYTF few TRBJ1-2 - TRBV6-5
TGTGCCAGCAGCCGCCCCCGACAGGGTGAAGCTTTCTTT CASSRPRQGEAFF few TRBJ1-1 TRBD1 TRBV11-3
TGTGCCAGCAGCTCCGGGACAGGACTGAAAGAGCAGTACTTC CASSSGTGLKEQYF - TRBJ2-7 TRBD1 TRBV7-9
TGCGCCAGCAGCCAAGATACCGGGACAGGGGGCCTCTATGGCTACACCTTC CASSQDTGTGGLYGYTF few TRBJ1-2 TRBD1 TRBV4-3
TGCGCCAGCAGCTTGCAGAATCCTGGGGCCAACGTCCTGACTTTC CASSLQNPGANVLTF few TRBJ2-6 - TRBV5-1
TGTGCCAGCTGTTGGGGGGCAACAGATACGCAGTATTTT CASCWGATDTQYF - TRBJ2-3 - TRBV28
TGTGCCAGCAAAGGTGATATGAACACTGAAGCTTTCTTT CASKGDMNTEAFF few TRBJ1-1 - TRBV7-2